This entry features one T cell receptor (beta chain) sequence. The germline V gene encodes CDR1 SGHDN and CDR2 FVKESK. V was pared by 0 bases and J by 8 bases, with 20 bases between. The CDR3 is made up of 17 amino acids. As processed by the authors: The authors estimated nucleated cell counts from reference gene primer amplification. Repertoires were generated with immunoSEQ multiplex PCR, while TCRdb's copy carries only in-frame clones and drops some. The D gene and trimming were derived from the DNA, and the V and J assignments and clone size from that table. Of around 300,000 clones in the sample, 90% were seen once. The data were obtained in a study of blood T cell repertoires in COVID-19. Study overall: Acute-phase and convalescent COVID-19 samples originated in the United States, Italy and Spain. T cells, B-cell-depleted T cells, or PBMCs supplied cDNA or gDNA.

Seattle's cohort entered during active infection and was followed longitudinally. The chain is built from TRBV14 and TRBJ2-1; D is perhaps TRBD2 (6 bases). The sequence was obtained from a woman aged 25 to 45 with COVID-19, enrolled during active disease. What was sequenced was peripheral blood. The CDR3 nucleotides are TGTGCCAGCAGCCAAGATCGAATTGGGGGGAGAAGGGATGAGCAGTTCTTC. Translation: CASSQDRIGGRRDEQFF.